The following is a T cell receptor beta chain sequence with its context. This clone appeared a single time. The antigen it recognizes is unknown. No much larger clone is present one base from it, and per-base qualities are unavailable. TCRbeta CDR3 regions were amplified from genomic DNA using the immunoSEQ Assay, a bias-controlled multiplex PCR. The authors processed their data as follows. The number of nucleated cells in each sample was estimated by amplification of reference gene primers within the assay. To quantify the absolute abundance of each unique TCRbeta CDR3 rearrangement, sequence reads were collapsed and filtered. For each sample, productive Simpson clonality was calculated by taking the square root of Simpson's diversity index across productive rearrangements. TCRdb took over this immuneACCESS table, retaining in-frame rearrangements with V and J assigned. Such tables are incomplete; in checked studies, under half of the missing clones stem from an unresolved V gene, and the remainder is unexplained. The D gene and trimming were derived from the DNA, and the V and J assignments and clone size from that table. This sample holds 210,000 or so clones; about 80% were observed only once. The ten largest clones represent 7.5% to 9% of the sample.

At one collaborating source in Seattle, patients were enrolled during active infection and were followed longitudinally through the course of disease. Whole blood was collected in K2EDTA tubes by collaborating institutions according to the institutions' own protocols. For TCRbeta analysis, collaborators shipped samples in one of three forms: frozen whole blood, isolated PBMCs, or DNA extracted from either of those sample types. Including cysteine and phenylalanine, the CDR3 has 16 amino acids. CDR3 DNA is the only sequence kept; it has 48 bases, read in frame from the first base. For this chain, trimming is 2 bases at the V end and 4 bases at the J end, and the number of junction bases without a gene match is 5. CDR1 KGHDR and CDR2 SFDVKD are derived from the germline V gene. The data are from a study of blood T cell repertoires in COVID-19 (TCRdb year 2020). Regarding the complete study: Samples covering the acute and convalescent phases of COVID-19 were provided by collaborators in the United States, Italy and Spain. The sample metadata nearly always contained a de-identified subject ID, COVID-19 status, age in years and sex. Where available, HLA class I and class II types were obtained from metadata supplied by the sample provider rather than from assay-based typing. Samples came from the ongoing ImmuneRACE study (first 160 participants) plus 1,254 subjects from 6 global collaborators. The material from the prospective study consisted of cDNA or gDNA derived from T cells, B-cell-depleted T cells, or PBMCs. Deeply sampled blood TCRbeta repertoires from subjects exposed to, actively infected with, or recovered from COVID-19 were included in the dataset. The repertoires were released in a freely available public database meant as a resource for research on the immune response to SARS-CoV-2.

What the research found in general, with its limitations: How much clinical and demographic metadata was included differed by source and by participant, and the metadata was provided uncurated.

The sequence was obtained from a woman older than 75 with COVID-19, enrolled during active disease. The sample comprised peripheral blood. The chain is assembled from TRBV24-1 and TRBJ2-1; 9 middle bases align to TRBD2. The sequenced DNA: TGTGCCACCAGTGATTCGGTAGCGGGAGATTACAATGAGCAGTTCTTC. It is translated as CATSDSVAGDYNEQFF.